This T cell receptor beta chain was found in a study of blood T cell repertoires in COVID-19. Study overall: Both acute and convalescent COVID-19 samples were obtained from the United States, Italy and Spain. The analysed material was cDNA or gDNA that came from T cells, B-cell-depleted T cells, or PBMCs.

The method was immunoSEQ multiplex PCR; TCRdb's version includes in-frame clones alone and lacks a portion of them. The sample shows around 140,000 clones, 80% to 85% of them seen only once. In this sample, this clone turned up once. After removal of 4 bases from V and 9 bases from J, the junction contained 9 bases not matched to a gene. Germline V gene sequence: CDR1 MDHEN, CDR2 SYDVKM. The CDR3 covers 14 residues. Sequenced material: peripheral blood. The sequence came from a woman aged 60-75 years with active or convalescent COVID-19. The rearrangement links TRBV28 to TRBJ2-4; 7 bases map to TRBD1. The CDR3 region is CASSWGRGNGIQYF. The CDR3 coding sequence is TGTGCCAGCAGTTGGGGCAGGGGGAACGGCATTCAGTACTTC.